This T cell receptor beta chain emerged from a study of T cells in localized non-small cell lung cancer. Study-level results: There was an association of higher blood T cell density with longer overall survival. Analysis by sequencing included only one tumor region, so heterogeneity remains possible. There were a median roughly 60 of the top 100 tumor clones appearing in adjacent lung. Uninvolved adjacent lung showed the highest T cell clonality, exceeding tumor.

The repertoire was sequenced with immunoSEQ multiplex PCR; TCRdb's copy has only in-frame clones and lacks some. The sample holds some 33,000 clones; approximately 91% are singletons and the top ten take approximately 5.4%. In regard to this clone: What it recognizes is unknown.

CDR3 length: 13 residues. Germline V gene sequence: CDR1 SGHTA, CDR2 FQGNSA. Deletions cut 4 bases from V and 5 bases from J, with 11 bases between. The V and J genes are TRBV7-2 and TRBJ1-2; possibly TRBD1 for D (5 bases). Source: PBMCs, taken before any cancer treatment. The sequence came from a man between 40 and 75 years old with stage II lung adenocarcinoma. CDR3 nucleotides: TGTGCCAGCAGCTCCGACAGAACTTATGGCTACACCTTC. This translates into CASSSDRTYGYTF. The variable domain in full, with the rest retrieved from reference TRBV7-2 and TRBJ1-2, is GAGVSQSPSNKVTEKGKDVELRCDPISGHTALYWYRQSLGQGLEFLIYFQGNSAPDKSGLPSDRFSAERTGGSVSTLTIQRTQQEDSAVYLCASSSDRTYGYTFGSGTRLTVV.